A single sample gave rise to the 4 T cell receptor beta chains below, sequenced in a study of T-cell memory formation after mild COVID-19. TCRdb ran MiXCR on the 5' RACE reads and lists one entry per CDR3 protein. The table shows 200,000 or so distinct CDR3 sequences, with roughly 17% occurring only once. Sequenced input: PBMCs or a T cell subset sorted from them (not recorded which). These receptors came from an adult woman who had mild COVID-19 (a few samples of this study predate the infection). Cell type and time point are not known.

The chain employs TRBV10-3 and TRBJ2-7, with TRBD2 matching over 8 bases. J lost 5 bases, V lost 2 bases, and 11 bases had no gene match. Germline loops: CDR1 ENHRY, CDR2 SYGVKD. This CDR3 is built from 16 residues. The CDR3 loop reads CAISEPGGGGGHEQYF. The CDR3 nucleotides read TGTGCCATCAGTGAGCCCGGGGGGGGAGGCGGCCACGAGCAGTACTTC.

This clonotype has a handful of counts. J is TRBJ1-5 and V is TRBV5-6; 8 positions agree with TRBD1. The CDR3 spans 14 residues. Trimming cost V 4 bases and J 7 bases; bases outside gene matches: 7. From germline, CDR1 is SGHDT and CDR2 YYEEEE. CDR3 coding DNA: TGTGCCAGCAGCCGGACAGGGAGGTTCCAGCCCCAGCATTTT. This translates into CASSRTGRFQPQHF.

This clonotype occurred many times. This rearrangement joins TRBV5-1 to TRBJ2-3; D is perhaps TRBD1 (7 bases). V lost 3 bases and J lost 3, with 11 bases in between. This CDR3 is built from 14 residues. Germline-derived CDR1 and CDR2 are SGHRS and YFSETQ. Here the CDR3 reads CASSWDSGTDTQYF. CDR3 coding DNA: TGCGCCAGCAGCTGGGACAGCGGGACAGATACGCAGTATTTT.

This clonotype was seen only a few times. CDR3 in amino acids: CASSPGPLGGYTF. CDR3 coding DNA: TGTGCCAGCAGCCCCGGACCTCTCGGTGGCTACACCTTC. The chain carries TRBV3-1 and TRBJ1-2; D call uncertain. Trimming removed 4 bases at V and 7 bases at J, with 13 bases between. This CDR3 spans 13 amino acids. Germline CDR1 reads LGHDT; CDR2 reads YNNKEL (reference sequence). The full variable domain, in which reference TRBV3-1 and TRBJ1-2 provide the parts outside the CDR3, is DTAVSQTPKYLVTQMGNDKSIKCEQNLGHDTMYWYKQDSKKFLKIMFSYNNKELIINETVPNRFSPKSPDKAHLNLHINSLELGDSAVYFCASSPGPLGGYTFGSGTRLTVV.